Included here is one TCR beta chain sequence, with context. The germline V gene has CDR1 SGHTA and CDR2 FQGNSA. J gave up 3 bases and V 3 bases, and 9 bases lay outside the gene matches. This CDR3 has 17 amino acids. The source of the sample is a study of blood T cell repertoires in COVID-19. Overall study: Spain, Italy and the United States supplied samples that represented acute and convalescent COVID-19. The cDNA or gDNA used as material had been derived from T cells, B-cell-depleted T cells, or PBMCs.

Sequencing used immunoSEQ multiplex PCR; TCRdb keeps in-frame clones, though not all of them. The sample lists 170,000 or so clones, about 82% occurring once. The source material was peripheral blood. The chain uses TRBV7-2 and TRBJ2-1; 9 bases map to TRBD2. The sequence came from a man in his fifties or sixties with active or convalescent COVID-19. The CDR3 sequence is CASSFGGSGSFYNEQFF. DNA for the CDR3: TGTGCCAGCAGCTTTGGTGGTAGCGGGAGCTTCTACAATGAGCAGTTCTTC.